This T cell receptor (beta chain) was sequenced during a study of human T cells and chemical hapten exposure. Study findings and constraints: Relative to controls, expanded TCRs formed significantly more large CDR3 similarity clusters. The donor cohort had alopecia, so its immune response may not match that of healthy people.

The time point here: pre-sensitization, week 0. Documented treatment: therapeutic diphenylcyclopropenone sensitization with weekly scalp DPC. Blood collection took place prior to placing each patch test. At least ten counts were recorded for this clonotype. What it binds is not known. One entry per CDR3 protein, called by TCRdb with MiXCR from the RACE reads. The table records 280,000 or so distinct CDR3 sequences, around 7% of them present only once. Germline loops: CDR1 SQVTM, CDR2 ANQGSEA. The V and J ends lost 6 bases and 0 bases, in that order; junction bases with no gene match: 13. The CDR3 covers 17 residues.

V is TRBV29-1 and J is TRBJ1-3; 8 bases line up with TRBD1. This material consisted of whole blood, taken in connection with sensitization to the hapten diphenylcyclopropenone (DPC). The receptor was derived from a man younger than 35 with alopecia areata. Some clones in this sample may be carry-over from other donors' samples. CDR3 sequence (DNA): TGCAGCGTAGCCGGGACAGGCGACGTGAGCTCTGGAAACACCATATATTTT. It specifies CSVAGTGDVSSGNTIYF.